This TCR beta chain is drawn from a study of T cell responses to AZD1222 COVID-19 vaccine. The CDR3 length is 14 residues. V gave up 4 bases and J gave up 8 bases, with 14 bases separating them. Germline CDR1 reads LNHDA; CDR2 reads SQIVND (reference sequence). The protocol was immunoSEQ multiplex PCR, while the TCRdb copy is restricted to in-frame clones and leaves out a portion. The sample lists just under 150,000 clones; around 90% were seen once. The sample was peripheral blood, taken 28 days after the second dose of the MenACWY control vaccine. The sequence was collected from an adult who received the MenACWY meningococcal vaccine as a control. This rearrangement joins TRBV19 to TRBJ1-4; D may be TRBD1 (5 bases). This CDR3 reads CASSNQGEGEKLFF. Here the CDR3 DNA reads TGTGCCAGTAGTAACCAGGGTGAAGGGGAAAAACTGTTTTTT. Based on the CDR3 plus reference TRBV19 and TRBJ1-4, the full variable domain is DGGITQSPKYLFRKEGQNVTLSCEQNLNHDAMYWYRQDPGQGLRLIYYSQIVNDFQKGDIAEGYSVSREKKESFPLTVTSAQKNPTAFYLCASSNQGEGEKLFFGSGTQLSVL.